One T cell receptor (beta chain) is described in this entry. Antigen specificity is unknown. This sample was taken from a study of T cell clones after liver transplantation. As for the study in general: TCRbeta sequencing after a pre-transplant mixed lymphocyte reaction identified graft-donor-reactive clones, later tracked in post-transplant blood. HCV positivity affected three of eight recipients; the rest lacked autoimmune or viral indications. Without induction therapy, subjects received standard immunosuppression until 12-24 months post-transplant.

Study-level points and caveats: Migration into the graft, not deletion, may explain lost graft donor-reactive T cells.

Assay: immunoSEQ multiplex PCR; the TCRdb copy retains only in-frame clones and omits some. The data contain around 100,000 clones, 84% of them singletons. V was pared by 5 bases and J by 1 base, with 1 base of the junction left unmatched. Germline CDR1 and CDR2: LNHDA and SQIVND (reference sequence). The CDR3 has 14 amino acids. The sample here was CD4+ T cells from blood, taken 45 to 50 months after liver transplant. The sequence was collected from a human patient who received a liver transplant. Some T cells may originate from the graft donor. The chain is built from TRBV19 and TRBJ2-7; TRBD2 aligns across 11 bases. The CDR3 DNA is TGTGCCAGTAGTTGGACTAGCGGGTCCTACGAGCAGTACTTC. Translating gives CASSWTSGSYEQYF.